The next 13 T cell receptor beta chains were all read from a single sample in a study of T cells expressing NK-cell markers. TCRdb re-called the 5' RACE reads; one entry per CDR3 protein, DNA not given. The specimen's table records about 260,000 distinct CDR3 sequences. Sequencing was performed on blood T cells: a sorted CD56 or NKG2C T cell subset, CD4+ or CD8+ T cells, or bulk PBMC T cells (not recorded which). The receptors shown here come from a woman aged 18 to 75 in good health.

The chain is built from TRBV11-2 and TRBJ1-1. Germline loops: CDR1 SGHAT, CDR2 FQNNGV. This CDR3 region has 18 residues. The CDR3 region is CASSPREGSGGLGTEAFF.

The gene calls are TRBV6-2 or TRBV6-3 and TRBJ2-5; the D call of TRBD2 rests on TCRdb alone, since no DNA is present to check it. The length of the CDR3 is 13 residues. Per the germline V gene, CDR1 is MNHEY and CDR2 is SVGEGT. The CDR3 spells CASSYGLFGTQYF.

V gene TRBV20-1 combines with J gene TRBJ2-1. Looked up from germline, CDR1 is DFQATT and CDR2 is SNEGSKA (reference sequence). The CDR3 sequence is 11 residues long. The CDR3 loop reads CSARTYNEQFF.

The rearrangement uses TRBV4-3 and TRBJ1-2. Germline V gene lookup returns CDR1 LGHNA and CDR2 YSLEER. CDR3 length: 14 residues. CDR3 sequence: CASSQEGLNYGYTF.

The CDR3 sequence is CASSQDLISETQYF. The genes are TRBV14 and TRBJ2-5. This CDR3 spans 14 amino acids. In germline, CDR1 is SGHDN, CDR2 FVKESK.

The rearrangement uses TRBV4-3 and TRBJ2-4; TCRdb's D gene call, TRBD1, goes unchecked for lack of DNA. CDR3 size: 18 residues. CDR1 is LGHNA and CDR2 is YSLEER in the germline V gene. The CDR3 here is CASSLTGGSPRGKNIQYF.

V usage is TRBV6-5 and J usage is TRBJ2-1; TCRdb designates TRBD2, a call that cannot be tested without DNA. Germline V gene data show CDR1 as MNHEY and CDR2 as SVGAGI. The CDR3 sequence is 18 residues long. CDR3 sequence reads: CASSHGLAGGSSDNEQFF.

The chain uses TRBV6-5 and TRBJ2-1. The CDR3 has 15 residues. The germline V gene has CDR1 MNHEY and CDR2 SVGAGI. CDR3 protein: CASSYLAGAYNEQFF.

The genes are TRBV27 and TRBJ2-4. CDR3 length equals 17 residues. Germline CDR1 reads MNHEY; CDR2 reads SMNVEV (reference sequence). Here the CDR3 reads CASSPKGSRLAKNIQYF.

CDR3 residues: CAISGDSGRGRNEQFF. The chain has TRBV10-3 and TRBJ2-1; TCRdb reports TRBD2, a call that lacks DNA to check it against. The CDR3 has 16 residues. Germline CDR1 is ENHRY and CDR2 is SYGVKD.

The gene calls are TRBV7-3 and TRBJ2-2; the TRBD1 assignment by TCRdb is unverifiable without DNA. This CDR3 is 15 amino acids long. Germline-derived CDR1 and CDR2 are SGHTA and FQGTGA. The CDR3: CASRPPGQGVLELFF.

The V call is TRBV7-3, the J call TRBJ2-1; there is no DNA to check the TCRdb D call of TRBD1. The CDR3 spans 16 residues. The germline V gene has CDR1 SGHTA and CDR2 FQGTGA. The CDR3 is CASSPSAAGRYNEQFF.

The chain couples TRBV5-6 to TRBJ2-5; TCRdb lists TRBD1, though no DNA is available to test this call. The CDR3 spans 15 residues. Germline loops: CDR1 SGHDT, CDR2 YYEEEE. CDR3 in amino acids: CASSSNKDRAETQYF.